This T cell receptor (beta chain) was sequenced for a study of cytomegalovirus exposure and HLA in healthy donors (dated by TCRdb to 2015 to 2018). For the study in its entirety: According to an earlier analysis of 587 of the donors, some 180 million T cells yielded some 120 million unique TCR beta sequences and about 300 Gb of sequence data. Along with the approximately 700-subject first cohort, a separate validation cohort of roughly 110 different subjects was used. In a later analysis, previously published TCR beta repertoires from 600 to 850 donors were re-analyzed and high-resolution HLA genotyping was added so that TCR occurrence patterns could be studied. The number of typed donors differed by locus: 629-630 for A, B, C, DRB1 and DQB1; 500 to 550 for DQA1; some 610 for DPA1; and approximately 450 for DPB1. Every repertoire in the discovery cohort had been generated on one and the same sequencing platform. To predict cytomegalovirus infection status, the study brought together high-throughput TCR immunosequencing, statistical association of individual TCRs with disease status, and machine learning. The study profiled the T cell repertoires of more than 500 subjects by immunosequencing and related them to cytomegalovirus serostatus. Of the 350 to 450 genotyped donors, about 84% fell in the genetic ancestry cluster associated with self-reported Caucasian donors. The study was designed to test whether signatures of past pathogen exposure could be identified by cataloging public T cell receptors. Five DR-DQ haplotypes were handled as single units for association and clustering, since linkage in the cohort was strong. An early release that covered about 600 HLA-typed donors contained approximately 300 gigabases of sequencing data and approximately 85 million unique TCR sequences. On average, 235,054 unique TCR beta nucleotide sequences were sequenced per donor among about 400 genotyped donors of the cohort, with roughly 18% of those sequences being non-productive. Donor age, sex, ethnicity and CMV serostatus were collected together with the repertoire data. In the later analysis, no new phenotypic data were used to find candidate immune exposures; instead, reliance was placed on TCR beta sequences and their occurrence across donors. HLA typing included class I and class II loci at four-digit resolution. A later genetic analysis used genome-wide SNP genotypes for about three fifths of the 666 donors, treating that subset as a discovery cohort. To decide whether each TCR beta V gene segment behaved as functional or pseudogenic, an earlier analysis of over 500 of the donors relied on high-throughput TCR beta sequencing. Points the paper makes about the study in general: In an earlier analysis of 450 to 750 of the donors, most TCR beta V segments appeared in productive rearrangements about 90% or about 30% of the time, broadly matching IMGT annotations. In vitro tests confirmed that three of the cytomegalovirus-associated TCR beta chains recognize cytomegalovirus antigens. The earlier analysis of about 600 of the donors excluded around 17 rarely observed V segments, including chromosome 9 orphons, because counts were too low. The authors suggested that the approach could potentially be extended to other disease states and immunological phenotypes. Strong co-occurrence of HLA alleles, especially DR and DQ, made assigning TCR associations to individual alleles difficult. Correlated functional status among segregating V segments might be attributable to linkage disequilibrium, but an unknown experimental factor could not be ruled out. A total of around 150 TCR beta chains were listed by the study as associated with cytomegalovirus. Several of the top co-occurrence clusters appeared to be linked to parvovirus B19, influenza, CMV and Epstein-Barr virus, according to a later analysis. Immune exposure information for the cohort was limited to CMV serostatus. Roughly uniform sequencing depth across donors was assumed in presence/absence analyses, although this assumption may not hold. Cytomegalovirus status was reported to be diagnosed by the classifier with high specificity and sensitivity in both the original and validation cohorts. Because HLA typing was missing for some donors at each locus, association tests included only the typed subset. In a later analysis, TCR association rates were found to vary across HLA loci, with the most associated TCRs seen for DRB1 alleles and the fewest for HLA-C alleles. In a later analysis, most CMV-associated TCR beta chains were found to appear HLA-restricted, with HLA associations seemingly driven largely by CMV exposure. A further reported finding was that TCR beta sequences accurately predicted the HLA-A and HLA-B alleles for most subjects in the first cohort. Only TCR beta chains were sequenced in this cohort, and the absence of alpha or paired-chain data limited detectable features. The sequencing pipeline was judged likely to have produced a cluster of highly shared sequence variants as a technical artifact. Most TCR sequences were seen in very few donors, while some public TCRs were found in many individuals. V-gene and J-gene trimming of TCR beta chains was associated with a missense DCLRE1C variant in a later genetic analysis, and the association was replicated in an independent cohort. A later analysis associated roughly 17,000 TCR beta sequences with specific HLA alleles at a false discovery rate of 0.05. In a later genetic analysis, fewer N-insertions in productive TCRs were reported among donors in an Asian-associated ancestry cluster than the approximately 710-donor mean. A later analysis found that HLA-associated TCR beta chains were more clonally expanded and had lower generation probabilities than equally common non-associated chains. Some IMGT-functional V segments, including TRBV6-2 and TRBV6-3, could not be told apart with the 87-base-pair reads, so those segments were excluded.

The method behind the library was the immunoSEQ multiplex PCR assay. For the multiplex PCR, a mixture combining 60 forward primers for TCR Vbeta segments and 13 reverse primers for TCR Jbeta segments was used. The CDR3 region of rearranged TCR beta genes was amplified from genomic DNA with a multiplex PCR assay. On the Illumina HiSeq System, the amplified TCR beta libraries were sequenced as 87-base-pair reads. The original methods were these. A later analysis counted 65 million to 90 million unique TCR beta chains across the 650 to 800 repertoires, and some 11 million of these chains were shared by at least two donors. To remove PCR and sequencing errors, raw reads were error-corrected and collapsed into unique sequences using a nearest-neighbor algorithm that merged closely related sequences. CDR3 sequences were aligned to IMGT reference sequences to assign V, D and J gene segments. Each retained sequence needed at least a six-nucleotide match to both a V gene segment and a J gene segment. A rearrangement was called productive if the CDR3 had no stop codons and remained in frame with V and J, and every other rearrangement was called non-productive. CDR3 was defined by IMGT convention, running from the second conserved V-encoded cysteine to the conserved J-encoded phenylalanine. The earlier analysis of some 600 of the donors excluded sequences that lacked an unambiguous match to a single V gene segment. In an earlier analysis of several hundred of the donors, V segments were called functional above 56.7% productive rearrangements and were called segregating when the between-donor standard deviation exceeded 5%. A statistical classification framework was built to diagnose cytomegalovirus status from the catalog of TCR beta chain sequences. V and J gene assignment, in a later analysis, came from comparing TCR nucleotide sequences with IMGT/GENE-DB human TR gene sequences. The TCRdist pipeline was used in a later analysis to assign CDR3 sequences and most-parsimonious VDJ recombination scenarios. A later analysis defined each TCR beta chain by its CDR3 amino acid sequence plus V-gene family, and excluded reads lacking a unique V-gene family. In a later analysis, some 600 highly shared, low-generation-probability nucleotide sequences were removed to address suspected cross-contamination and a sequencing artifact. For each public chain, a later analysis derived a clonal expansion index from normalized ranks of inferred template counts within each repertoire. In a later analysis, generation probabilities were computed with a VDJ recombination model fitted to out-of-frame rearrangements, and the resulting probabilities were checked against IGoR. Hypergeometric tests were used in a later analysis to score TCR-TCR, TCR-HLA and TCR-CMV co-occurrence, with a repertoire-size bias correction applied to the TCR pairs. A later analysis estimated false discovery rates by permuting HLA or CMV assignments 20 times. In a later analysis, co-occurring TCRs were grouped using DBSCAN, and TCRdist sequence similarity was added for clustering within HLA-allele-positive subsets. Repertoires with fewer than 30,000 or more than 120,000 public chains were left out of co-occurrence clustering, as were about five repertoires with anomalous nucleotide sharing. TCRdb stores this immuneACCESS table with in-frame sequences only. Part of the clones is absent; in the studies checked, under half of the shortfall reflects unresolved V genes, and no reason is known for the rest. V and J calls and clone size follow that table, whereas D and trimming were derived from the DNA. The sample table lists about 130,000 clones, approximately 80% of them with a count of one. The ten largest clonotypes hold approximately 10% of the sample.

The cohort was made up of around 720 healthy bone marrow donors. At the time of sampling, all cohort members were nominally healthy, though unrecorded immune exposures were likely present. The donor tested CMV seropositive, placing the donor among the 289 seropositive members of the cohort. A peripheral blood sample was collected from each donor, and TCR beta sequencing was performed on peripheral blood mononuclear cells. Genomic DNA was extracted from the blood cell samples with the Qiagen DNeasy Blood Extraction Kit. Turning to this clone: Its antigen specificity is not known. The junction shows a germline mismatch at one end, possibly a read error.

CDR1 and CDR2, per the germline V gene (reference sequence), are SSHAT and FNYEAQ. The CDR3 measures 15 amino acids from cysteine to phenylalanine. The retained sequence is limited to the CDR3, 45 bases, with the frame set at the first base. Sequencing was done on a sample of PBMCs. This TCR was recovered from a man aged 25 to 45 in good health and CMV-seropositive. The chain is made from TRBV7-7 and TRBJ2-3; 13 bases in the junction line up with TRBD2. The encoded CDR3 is CASSLGLAGANTQYF. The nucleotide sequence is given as TGTGCTAGCAGCTTAGGACTAGCGGGAGCCAATACGCAGTATTTT.